What follows is one T cell receptor beta chain and its context. This entry belongs to a study of blood T cell repertoires in COVID-19. Study details: Collection of acute and convalescent COVID-19 samples took place in the United States, Italy and Spain. PBMCs, B-cell-depleted T cells, or T cells provided the cDNA or gDNA that made up the material.

As processed by the authors: Cell counts per sample came from amplifying reference gene primers. Some clones are missing from TCRdb's copy, which holds only in-frame ones; the method was immunoSEQ multiplex PCR. That table gives V, J and clone size, and the DNA gave D and trimming. The sample has 150,000 to 200,000 clones, around nine tenths seen once. The germline V gene has CDR1 MNHEY and CDR2 SVGEGT. The CDR3 has 14 residues. V was shortened by 5 bases and J by 1 base, with 12 bases between the two germline ends. This receptor was obtained from a human donor in a cohort sampled during active COVID-19. Sequencing was carried out using peripheral blood. V and J are TRBV6-2 or TRBV6-3 and TRBJ2-7; a possible D gene is TRBD2 (5 bases). The CDR3 coding sequence is TGTGCCAGCAGTGCCTTTACTAGATCCTACGAGCAGTACTTC. It specifies CASSAFTRSYEQYF.